Shown below are 7 T cell receptor beta chains from a single sample sequenced in a study of T cells in women clearing cervical HPV infection. Produced via immunoSEQ multiplex PCR; TCRdb's table is partial and in-frame only. The sample table includes roughly 30,000 clones. Sequencing was performed on blood buffy coat. These receptor sequences come from a woman aged 18-70 years with a cervical HPV16 infection that either progressed to CIN3+ or cleared (not recorded which).

Details on this clone: The read ends 3 residues shy of where the CDR3 ends; the end is completed using the germline J gene. This chain connects TRBV29-1 to TRBJ1-1; 7 bases match TRBD1. V gave up 3 bases and J gave up 0 bases; unmatched junction bases: 10. This CDR3 region has 16 residues. Germline-derived CDR1 and CDR2 are SQVTM and ANQGSEA. The covered CDR3 bases are TGCAGCGTTGACGGTGACAGGGAGGACATGAACACTGAA. Translation gives CSVDGDREDMNTE. The complete CDR3 protein is CSVDGDREDMNTEAFF. The full variable domain, with the rest looked up from reference TRBV29-1 and TRBJ1-1, is SAVISQKPSRDICQRGTSLTIQCQVDSQVTMMFWYRQQPGQSLTLIATANQGSEATYESGFVIDKFPISRPNLTFSTLTVSNMSPEDSSIYLCSVDGDREDMNTEAFFGQGTRLTVV.

Remarks on this clone: The CDR3 goes on 3 residues after the read ends, and that part is filled in from the germline J gene. The chain uses TRBV20-1 and TRBJ1-2; maybe TRBD1 (5 bases). Germline CDR1 and CDR2: DFQATT and SNEGSKA (reference sequence). The CDR3 contains 13 residues. The CDR3 bases that were read are TGCAGTGCTAGTCTCCTGGGTGGGGCCGGC. Its translation is CSASLLGGAG. The entire CDR3 reads CSASLLGGAGYTF.

Points on this clone: The read ends 3 residues early relative to the CDR3; the germline J gene fills the gap. The chain joins TRBV19 to TRBJ1-2, with 9 bases lining up with TRBD1. CDR3 length: 13 residues. Germline trimming cut 10 bases from V and 5 bases from J; bases unmatched to any gene: 8. Germline V CDR1 and CDR2: LNHDA, SQIVND (reference sequence). Partial CDR3 DNA: TGTGCCACCTCCAGGACAGGGGAGTATGGC. This encodes CATSRTGEYG. The whole CDR3 protein reads CATSRTGEYGYTF.

With regard to this clone: The sequence runs out 3 residues before the end of the CDR3; the remainder is reconstructed from the germline J gene. The chain employs TRBV19 and TRBJ2-3; D is uncertain. The CDR3 is 14 residues long. Germline CDR1 is LNHDA and CDR2 is SQIVND (reference sequence). CDR3 DNA, as far as it was read: TGTGCCAGTATGGTCCTCCTTAGCAATCAGCCG. Amino acids: CASMVLLSNQP. The full CDR3 protein reads CASMVLLSNQPQYF.

Concerning this clone: The CDR3 goes on 3 residues after the read ends, and that part is filled in from the germline J gene. The rearrangement uses TRBV23-1 and TRBJ2-3; 10 bases agree with TRBD2. TRBV23-1 is labeled an ORF, and its function is uncertain. This CDR3 comprises 19 residues. The CDR3 sequence is CASSQIRSGRARRQETQYF. The covered CDR3 bases are TGCGCCAGCAGTCAAATTCGGAGCGGGAGGGCCCGGCGGCAAGAGACG.

As to this clone: The DNA ends 3 residues before the CDR3 does, and the rest of the CDR3 is filled in from the germline J gene. This sequence joins TRBV11-2 and TRBJ1-2; unclear D gene. Germline V gives CDR1 SGHAT, CDR2 FQNNGV. The CDR3 is 14 residues long. The CDR3 loop reads CASSLTGFFYDYTF. CDR3 DNA, as far as it was read: TGTGCCAGCAGCTTAACGGGGTTCTTCTACGAC.

With respect to this clone: Read data end 3 residues before the CDR3 end; the end is taken from the germline J gene. The V and J genes are TRBV7-2 and TRBJ2-7; 9 nucleotides match TRBD2. The CDR3 contains 15 residues. With V trimmed by 4 bases and J by 3 bases, 7 bases remained unmatched. Germline assignment: CDR1 SGHTA and CDR2 FQGNSA. The CDR3 loop reads CASSYSGGPDYEQYF. CDR3 DNA (partial): TGTGCCAGCAGCTATAGCGGGGGCCCTGACTACGAG.